The clone carrying this T cell receptor beta chain was detected ten times or more. Trimming took off 5 bases at V and 4 bases at J, with 8 bases between the two ends. This CDR3 is 12 amino acids long. TCRdb reanalysed the 5' RACE reads using MiXCR and keeps one entry per CDR3 protein. Among some 37,000 distinct CDR3 sequences listed, 3% to 3.5% were seen once. Time point denoted: longitudinal time-point 1 (baseline). The data were taken from a study of neurological immune-mediated disorders. Sequenced material: PBMCs. The chain joins TRBV12-3 or TRBV12-4 to TRBJ1-2; D is unresolved. This clonotype was sampled from a woman in her sixties with multiple sclerosis. This chain's CDR3 is CASSKGLYGYTF. Here the CDR3 DNA reads TGTGCCAGCAGTAAGGGCCTCTATGGCTACACCTTC.